This T cell receptor beta chain stems from a study of blood T cells in healthy people across ages. Together with a sample-barcoded 5' primer, a J-beta primer mix was included in a second PCR lasting about 6 to 11 cycles. A template-switch adaptor containing 12 random nucleotides labeled each cDNA molecule. Using its own MiXCR run on the 5' RACE reads, TCRdb lists one record per CDR3 protein. This table holds more than 500,000 distinct CDR3 sequences, 25% to 30% found once. The study's findings and limits: More naive CD4+ cells and higher diversity marked long-lived donors relative to aged donors.

Only a few counts were recorded for this clonotype. Antigen unknown. This clonotype was sampled from a woman between 70 and 85 years old in good health. The sequenced material came from blood.

The CDR3 DNA is TGTGCCAGCAGCTTGAATCAAGGCGATACGCAGTATTTT. Its protein is CASSLNQGDTQYF. The rearrangement joins TRBV7-2 to TRBJ2-3; no reliable D call. V was clipped by 3 bases and J by 6 bases, with 10 bases between them. The CDR3 length is 13 residues. Germline CDR1 reads SGHTA; CDR2 reads FQGNSA.